The entry that follows covers one T cell receptor beta chain sequence. The antigen is unknown. These data originate in a study of T cells in Graves' hyperthyroidism and ophthalmopathy. The CDR3 runs to 15 residues. The germline gives CDR1 SGHKS, CDR2 YYEKEE (reference sequence). Between the trimmed V and J ends, which lost 1 base and 4 bases, there was a span of 14 bases. A patient was excluded if there was uncontrolled infection, other autoimmune disease, pregnancy or lactation. The authors took PBMCs from 8 to 10 ml fresh peripheral blood. Study-wide results and limits: Most thyroid clonotypes with frequency above 0.001 were detected in blood.

Using RNA transcripts as the source, TCR beta CDR3 regions were amplified. First-round RT-PCR of the TCR CDR3 relied on the HTBI primer set. MiXCR, applied by TCRdb to the multiplex PCR reads, yields one record per CDR3 protein. Of around 600,000 distinct CDR3 sequences in the sample, 12% to 15% were seen once. The TCR was taken from a woman aged 18-29 years with Graves' ophthalmopathy. The rearrangement uses TRBV5-5 and TRBJ1-2; unclear D gene. Sequencing input: blood. CDR3 loop: CASSLIRHRSYGYTF. CDR3 bases: TGTGCCAGCAGCTTGATTCGGCATCGTAGCTATGGCTACACCTTC.